The 26 T cell receptor beta chains given below trace back to one sample, sequenced in a study of blood T cell repertoires in COVID-19. Profiling relied on immunoSEQ multiplex PCR, and the TCRdb table lists in-frame clones only, not all of them. The sample lists 150,000 to 200,000 clones, about 81% seen once, with roughly 19% in the top ten. The specimen was peripheral blood. Receptors originate from a woman at least 80 years old with acute or convalescent COVID-19.

This clone was seen a single time. The gene calls are TRBV7-8 and TRBJ2-1; 14 bases are a match to TRBD2. The CDR3 is 15 amino acids. V gave up 3 bases and J gave up 8 bases; unmatched junction bases: 3. In germline, CDR1 is SGHVS, CDR2 FQNEAQ. CDR3 in DNA: TGTGCCAGCAGCTTGGGACTAGCGGGGGCGTATGAGCAGTTCTTC. Residues: CASSLGLAGAYEQFF.

The chain couples TRBV27 to TRBJ1-3, with 7 bases that match TRBD1. The CDR3 is 13 residues long. CDR1 and CDR2 (germline): MNHEY, SMNVEV (reference sequence). V lost 5 bases and J lost 4; bases outside the gene matches: 2. CDR3 coding DNA: TGTGCCAGCAGTCCGGACAGGGGAAACACCATATATTTT. This sequence encodes CASSPDRGNTIYF.

The chain is built from TRBV19 and TRBJ1-4, with D perhaps matching TRBD1 (6 bases). The CDR3 is made up of 15 amino acids. V lost 5 bases and J 0 bases, leaving 10 bases between the germline ends. CDR1 is LNHDA, CDR2 SQIVND, per germline (reference sequence). For the CDR3, the DNA is TGTGCCAGTAGTCTCGACAGGTCAACTAATGAAAAACTGTTTTTT. Translated, it gives CASSLDRSTNEKLFF. The full variable domain, completed using reference TRBV19 and TRBJ1-4, is DGGITQSPKYLFRKEGQNVTLSCEQNLNHDAMYWYRQDPGQGLRLIYYSQIVNDFQKGDIAEGYSVSREKKESFPLTVTSAQKNPTAFYLCASSLDRSTNEKLFFGSGTQLSVL.

V is TRBV4-1 and J is TRBJ1-4, with D perhaps matching TRBD1 (5 bases). Germline CDR1 reads MGHRA; CDR2 reads YSYEKL. The CDR3 has 15 residues. Trimming took 4 bases from V and 6 from J, leaving 15 bases between them. The CDR3 reads CASSPGGVSHEKLFF. CDR3 DNA sequence: TGCGCCAGCAGCCCAGGAGGGGTCTCACATGAAAAACTGTTTTTT.

This clone was seen a single time. V usage is TRBV7-2 and J usage is TRBJ2-3, with TRBD2 matching over 12 bases. Germline loops: CDR1 SGHTA, CDR2 FQGNSA. The CDR3 is 17 residues long. The J segment lost 4 bases and the V segment lost 2 bases, leaving 7 bases of the junction unmatched. The CDR3 spells CASSLLTSGRFADTQYF. The CDR3 DNA follows: TGTGCCAGCAGCTTATTAACTAGCGGGAGGTTTGCAGATACGCAGTATTTT.

The V and J genes are TRBV6-5 and TRBJ1-1, with D possibly TRBD1 on 6 matching bases. Per the germline V gene, CDR1 is MNHEY and CDR2 is SVGAGI. This CDR3 spans 14 amino acids. Trimming stripped 0 bases from V and 11 bases from J, with 16 bases between. CDR3 region: CASSYSQGGSGAFF. For the CDR3, the DNA is TGTGCCAGCAGTTACTCCCAAGGGGGAAGTGGCGCTTTCTTT.

The chain employs TRBV7-3 and TRBJ2-5, with D tentatively TRBD1 (6 bases). The length of the CDR3 is 14 residues. Germline values: CDR1 SGHTA, CDR2 FQGTGA. V lost 2 bases and J lost 3, with 10 bases in between. CDR3 in DNA: TGTGCCAGCAGCTTAGGCAGGGGAGAAGAGACCCAGTACTTC. It yields the protein CASSLGRGEETQYF.

V and J are TRBV4-3 and TRBJ2-1, with D possibly matching TRBD1 (5 bases). V gave up 3 bases and J gave up 0 bases, with 9 bases separating them. Germline V gene sequence: CDR1 LGHNA, CDR2 YSLEER. This CDR3 is 15 amino acids long. The CDR3 nucleotides read TGCGCCAGCAGCCACACAGGTAACTCCTACAATGAGCAGTTCTTC. Protein sequence: CASSHTGNSYNEQFF.

This chain joins TRBV12-3 or TRBV12-4 and TRBJ1-1; 7 positions match TRBD1. The junction had 7 bases not matched to a gene; V was cut back by 5 bases and J by 7 bases. The CDR3 is made up of 13 amino acids. CDR3 sequence (DNA): TGTGCCAGCAGTCTCGGCAGGGGGATTGAAGCTTTCTTT. Amino acids: CASSLGRGIEAFF.

The V gene is TRBV19, the J gene TRBJ2-3; maybe TRBD1 (6 bases). Trimming removed 3 bases at V and 2 bases at J, with 9 bases between. The CDR3 has 14 residues. Germline CDR1 reads LNHDA; CDR2 reads SQIVND (reference sequence). CDR3 DNA: TGTGCCAGTAGTATCAGGACAGCCACAGATACGCAGTATTTT. It translates to CASSIRTATDTQYF.

The rearrangement uses TRBV28 and TRBJ2-2; 9 bases line up with TRBD2. The germline CDR1 and CDR2 sequences are MDHEN and SYDVKM. CDR3 length equals 14 residues. V was pared by 8 bases and J by 0 bases, with 1 base of the junction left unmatched. The CDR3 reads CASRLAANTGELFF. CDR3 sequence (DNA): TGTGCCAGCCGACTAGCGGCGAACACCGGGGAGCTGTTTTTT.

The rearrangement links TRBV27 to TRBJ1-2; D is unresolved. The CDR3 totals 17 residues. The V end was cut by 5 bases, the J end by 2 bases, with 21 bases between. Germline V gene sequence: CDR1 MNHEY, CDR2 SMNVEV (reference sequence). CDR3 region: CASSPLLIRLRNYGYTF. In nucleotides, the CDR3 is TGTGCCAGCAGTCCCTTATTGATTCGGTTGAGGAACTATGGCTACACCTTC.

This chain uses TRBV2 with TRBJ2-3; 9 bases match TRBD1. This CDR3 is built from 14 residues. CDR1 and CDR2 (germline): SNHLY, FYNNEI. J lost 5 bases, V lost 6 bases, and 6 bases had no gene match. The CDR3 protein is CASSLDRGRDTQYF. CDR3 bases: TGTGCCAGCAGCCTGGACAGGGGAAGAGATACGCAGTATTTT. Combining the CDR3 with reference TRBV2 and TRBJ2-3 gives the whole variable domain EPEVTQTPSHQVTQMGQEVILRCVPISNHLYFYWYRQILGQKVEFLVSFYNNEISEKSEIFDDQFSVERPDGSNFTLKIRSTKLEDSAMYFCASSLDRGRDTQYFGPGTRLTVL.

The chain joins TRBV7-2 to TRBJ2-2; no clear D. Looked up from germline, CDR1 is SGHTA and CDR2 is FQGNSA. This CDR3 contains 14 residues. V lost 5 bases to trimming and J lost 1 base, with 8 bases between them. The CDR3 is CASSLLLNTGELFF. The CDR3 DNA sequence: TGTGCCAGCAGCCTCCTACTGAACACCGGGGAGCTGTTTTTT.

V usage is TRBV7-9 and J usage is TRBJ2-5; perhaps TRBD1 as D (5 bases). Germline lookup yields CDR1 SEHNR and CDR2 FQNEAQ (reference sequence). V gave up 0 bases and J gave up 4 bases, with 15 bases separating them. CDR3 length equals 16 residues. In DNA form, the CDR3 reads TGTGCCAGCAGCTTAGCCTCAGGGTTACAAGGAGAGACCCAGTACTTC. Encoded protein: CASSLASGLQGETQYF.

V gene TRBV21-1 combines with J gene TRBJ2-2; TRBD1, as called in the table, went unchecked against the DNA. TRBV21-1 is a recognized pseudogene. CDR3 size: 16 residues. CDR3 DNA: TGTGCCAGCAGCAGAAAACAGGGGGCGGTCACCGGGGAGCTGTTTTTT. Translated, it gives CASSRKQGAVTGELFF.

The gene calls are TRBV2 and TRBJ2-1, with D maybe TRBD2 (6 bases). Trimming stripped 6 bases from V and 3 bases from J, with 12 bases between. Germline V CDR1 and CDR2: SNHLY, FYNNEI. This CDR3 has 14 amino acids. CDR3: CASSNGGYYNEQFF. CDR3 DNA sequence: TGTGCCAGCAGCAATGGAGGGTACTACAATGAGCAGTTCTTC. The full variable domain, completed using reference TRBV2 and TRBJ2-1, is EPEVTQTPSHQVTQMGQEVILRCVPISNHLYFYWYRQILGQKVEFLVSFYNNEISEKSEIFDDQFSVERPDGSNFTLKIRSTKLEDSAMYFCASSNGGYYNEQFFGPGTRLTVL.

The genes are TRBV7-6 and TRBJ2-1; 9 bases fit TRBD2. Germline values: CDR1 SGHVS, CDR2 FNYEAQ. The CDR3 covers 16 residues. V lost 0 bases and J lost 0; bases outside the gene matches: 0. DNA for the CDR3: TGTGCCAGCAGCTTAGCGGGACTAGCCTCCTACAATGAGCAGTTCTTC. Protein product: CASSLAGLASYNEQFF.

The chain combines TRBV3-1 (or the pseudogene TRBV3-2) with TRBJ2-5; 8 bases are a match to TRBD1. Germline CDR1 and CDR2: LGHDT and YNNKEL (reference sequence). With V trimmed by 1 base and J by 5 bases, 9 bases remained unmatched. The CDR3 sequence is 16 residues long. CDR3 coding DNA: TGTGCCAGCAGCCAAGTCTCGGGCACAGGGGGGGAGACCCAGTACTTC. It translates to CASSQVSGTGGETQYF.

The rearrangement joins TRBV27 to TRBJ1-2; no clear D. Germline CDR1 reads MNHEY; CDR2 reads SMNVEV (reference sequence). V was clipped by 5 bases and J by 7 bases, with 17 bases between them. The CDR3 runs 14 residues. This CDR3 reads CASSPSATTSGYTF. In DNA, the CDR3 is TGTGCCAGCAGTCCTTCGGCCACTACGAGTGGCTACACCTTC.

This clone was recorded a few times. The same CDR3 also results from other DNA sequences found in this sample. The rearrangement joins TRBV19 to TRBJ2-1, with TRBD2 identical over 11 bases. The ends lost 3 bases at V and 6 bases at J; junction bases unmatched: 7. This CDR3 has 16 residues. Looked up from germline, CDR1 is LNHDA and CDR2 is SQIVND (reference sequence). DNA of the CDR3: TGTGCCAGTAGTATTTCTAGGCTAGCGGGGGGCAATGAGCAGTTCTTC. Protein product: CASSISRLAGGNEQFF.

V gene TRBV3-1 (or the pseudogene TRBV3-2) combines with J gene TRBJ2-2, with 7 bases matching TRBD2. Germline V lookup: CDR1 LGHDT, CDR2 YNNKEL (reference sequence). The CDR3 is 15 amino acids. J lost 4 bases, V lost 3 bases, and 5 bases had no gene match. CDR3 residues: CASSQVPGGTGELFF. The CDR3 DNA reads TGTGCCAGCAGCCAGGTACCGGGAGGCACCGGGGAGCTGTTTTTT.

This CDR3 reads CSALSTGYEQYF. The DNA for the CDR3 is TGCAGCGCCCTATCGACGGGCTACGAGCAGTACTTC. V is TRBV29-1 and J is TRBJ2-7; D not resolved. V was clipped by 7 bases and J by 3 bases, with 13 bases between them. The V gene's germline CDR1 is SQVTM and CDR2 ANQGSEA. This CDR3 is built from 12 residues.

The chain couples TRBV5-1 to TRBJ2-1; 8 bases are a match to TRBD2. The CDR3 runs to 14 residues. The V and J ends lost 4 bases and 8 bases, in that order; junction bases with no gene match: 8. Germline-derived CDR1 and CDR2 are SGHRS and YFSETQ. CDR3 nucleotide sequence: TGCGCCAGCAGCACCGGGACTAGTAACGATGAGCAGTTCTTC. Amino acids: CASSTGTSNDEQFF.

This chain connects TRBV27 to TRBJ2-1; no definite D call. Trimming removed 3 bases from V and 9 bases from J, with 9 bases in between. Germline V gene data show CDR1 as MNHEY and CDR2 as SMNVEV (reference sequence). This CDR3 is built from 12 residues. CDR3 sequence reads: CASSFYTGEQFF. In DNA form, the CDR3 reads TGTGCCAGCAGTTTCTATACGGGTGAGCAGTTCTTC.

This rearrangement joins TRBV6-6 to TRBJ2-7, with a tentative D call TRBD1 (5 bases). Trimming stripped 1 base from V and 3 bases from J, with 13 bases between. CDR3 length equals 15 residues. Germline-derived CDR1 and CDR2 are MNHNY and SVGAGI (reference sequence). CDR3 amino acids: CASSYYPGPIYEQYF. CDR3 DNA sequence: TGTGCCAGCAGTTACTACCCAGGGCCCATCTACGAGCAGTACTTC.